The entry that follows covers one T cell receptor (beta chain) sequence. Its antigen is as yet unknown. The data were obtained in a study of shared clonotypes between healthy human individuals. Overall study findings and caveats: Only blood was sampled, and tissue TCR repertoires likely differ from blood ones. Richness estimates generally favored naive over memory subsets.

Using immunoSEQ multiplex PCR, the repertoire was profiled, and TCRdb retains in-frame clones only, with some absent. The sample holds approximately 530,000 clones; 95% to 97% are singletons and the top ten take about 0.059%. This CDR3 comprises 16 residues. The clonotype originates from a woman between 25 and 40 years old in good health. The sequenced material came from naive CD4+ T cells sorted from blood. Stated subset: CD45RA+ positively selected. The V and J genes are TRBV21-1 and TRBJ1-1; the table's D call TRBD1 went unverified against the DNA. TRBV21-1 is termed a pseudogene. The CDR3 spells CATDRDRGPVNTEAFF. Here the CDR3 DNA reads TGTGCCACCGACCGGGACAGGGGGCCGGTGAACACTGAAGCTTTCTTT.